This T cell receptor (beta chain) came from a study of T-cell reconstitution after alpha-beta-depleted transplantation in children. CDR1 is DFQATT and CDR2 is SNEGSKA in the germline V gene (reference sequence). The ends were cut back, 6 bases at V and 3 bases at J, with 14 bases in the middle. CDR3 size: 14 residues. In its sample, this clonotype was seen many times. Molecular barcoding with unique molecular identifiers was used for the TCRbeta library. TCRdb re-analysed the PCR reads in MiXCR, keeping a single row per CDR3 protein. Of about 640,000 distinct CDR3 sequences in the sample, 16% were seen once.

This TCR came from a human donor who donated a stem cell graft to a child with acute myeloid leukemia. This material consisted of PBMCs from the stem cell graft donor, taken from the stem cell graft. V and J are TRBV20-1 and TRBJ2-2; D is ambiguous. In nucleotides, the CDR3 is TGCAGTGCGGAACCGGGCCAACACACCGGGGAGCTGTTTTTT. It specifies CSAEPGQHTGELFF.